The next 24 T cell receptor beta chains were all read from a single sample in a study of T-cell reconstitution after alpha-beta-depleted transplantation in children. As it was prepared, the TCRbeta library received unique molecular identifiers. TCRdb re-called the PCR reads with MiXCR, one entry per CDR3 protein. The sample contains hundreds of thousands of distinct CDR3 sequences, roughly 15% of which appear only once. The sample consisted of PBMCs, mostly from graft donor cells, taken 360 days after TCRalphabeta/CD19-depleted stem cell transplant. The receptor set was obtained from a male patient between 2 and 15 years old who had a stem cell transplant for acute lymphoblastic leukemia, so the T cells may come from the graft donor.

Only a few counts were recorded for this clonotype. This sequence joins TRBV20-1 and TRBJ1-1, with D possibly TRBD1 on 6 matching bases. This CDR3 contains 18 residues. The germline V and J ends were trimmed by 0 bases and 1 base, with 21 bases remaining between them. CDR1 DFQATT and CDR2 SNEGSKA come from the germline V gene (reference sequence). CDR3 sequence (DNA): TGCAGTGCTAGAGATATTACAGGGAGGTGGTCCAGGAACACTGAAGCTTTCTTT. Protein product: CSARDITGRWSRNTEAFF.

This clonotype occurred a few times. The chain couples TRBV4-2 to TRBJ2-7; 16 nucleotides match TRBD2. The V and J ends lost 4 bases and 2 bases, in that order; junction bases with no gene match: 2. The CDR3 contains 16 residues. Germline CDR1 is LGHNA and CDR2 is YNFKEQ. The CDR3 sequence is CASSRGTSGGAYEQYF. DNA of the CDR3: TGTGCCAGCAGCCGCGGGACTAGCGGGGGGGCCTACGAGCAGTACTTC.

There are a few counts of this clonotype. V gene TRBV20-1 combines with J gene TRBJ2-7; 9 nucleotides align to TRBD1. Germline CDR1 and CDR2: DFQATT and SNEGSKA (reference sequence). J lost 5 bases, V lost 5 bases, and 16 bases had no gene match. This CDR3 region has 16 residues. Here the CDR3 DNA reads TGCAGTGCTTCAGGGGGGTGGGACAGGGCATCCCACGAGCAGTACTTC. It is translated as CSASGGWDRASHEQYF.

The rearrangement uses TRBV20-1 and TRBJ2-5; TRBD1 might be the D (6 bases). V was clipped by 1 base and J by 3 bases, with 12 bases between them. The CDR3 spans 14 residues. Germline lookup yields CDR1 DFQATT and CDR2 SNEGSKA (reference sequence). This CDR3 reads CSARVGGLEETQYF. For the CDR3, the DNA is TGCAGTGCTAGAGTAGGGGGTTTGGAAGAGACCCAGTACTTC.

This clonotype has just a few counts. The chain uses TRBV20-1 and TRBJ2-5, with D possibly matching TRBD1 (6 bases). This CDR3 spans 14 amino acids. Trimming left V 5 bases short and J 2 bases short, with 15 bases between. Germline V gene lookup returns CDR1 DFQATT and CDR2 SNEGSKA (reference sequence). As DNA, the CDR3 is TGCAGTGCTTCTGAGGTGGGGACACAAGAGACCCAGTACTTC. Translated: CSASEVGTQETQYF.

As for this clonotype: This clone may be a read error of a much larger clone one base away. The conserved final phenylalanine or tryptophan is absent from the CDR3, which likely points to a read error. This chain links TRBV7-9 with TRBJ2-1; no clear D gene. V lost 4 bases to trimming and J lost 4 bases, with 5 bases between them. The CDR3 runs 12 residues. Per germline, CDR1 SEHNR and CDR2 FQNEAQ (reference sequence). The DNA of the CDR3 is TGTGCCAGCAGCTCAAATTACAATGAGCAGTTCATC. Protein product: CASSSNYNEQFI.

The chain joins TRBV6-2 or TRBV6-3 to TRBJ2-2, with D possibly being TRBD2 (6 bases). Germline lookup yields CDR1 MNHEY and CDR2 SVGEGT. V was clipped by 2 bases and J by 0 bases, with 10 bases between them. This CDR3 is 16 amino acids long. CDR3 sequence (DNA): TGTGCCAGCAGTTACCCAGGACTACCGAACACCGGGGAGCTGTTTTTT. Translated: CASSYPGLPNTGELFF.

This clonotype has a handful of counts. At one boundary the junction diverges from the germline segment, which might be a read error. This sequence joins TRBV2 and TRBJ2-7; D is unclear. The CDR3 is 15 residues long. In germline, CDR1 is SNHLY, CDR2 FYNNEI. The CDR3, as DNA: TGTGCCAGCAGCGAAGCGTCACAGAGCTCCTACGAGCAGTACTTC. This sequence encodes CASSEASQSSYEQYF.

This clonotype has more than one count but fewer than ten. In DNA, the CDR3 is TGCAGTGCCCGGGGGGGCAGTAACTCCTACGAGCAGTACTTC. Amino acids: CSARGGSNSYEQYF. The J gene is TRBJ2-7, the V gene TRBV20-1; 8 nucleotides match TRBD2. Per germline, CDR1 DFQATT and CDR2 SNEGSKA (reference sequence). CDR3 length equals 14 residues. The V gene end was trimmed by 6 bases and the J gene end by 0 bases; junction bases not matched to a gene: 7.

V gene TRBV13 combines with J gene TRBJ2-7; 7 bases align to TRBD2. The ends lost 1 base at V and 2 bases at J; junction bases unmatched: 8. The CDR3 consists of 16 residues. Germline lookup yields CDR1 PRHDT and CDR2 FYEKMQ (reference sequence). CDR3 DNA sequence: TGTGCCAGCAGCTTAGTAGCCAAGCGGGGCCCCTACGAGCAGTACTTC. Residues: CASSLVAKRGPYEQYF.

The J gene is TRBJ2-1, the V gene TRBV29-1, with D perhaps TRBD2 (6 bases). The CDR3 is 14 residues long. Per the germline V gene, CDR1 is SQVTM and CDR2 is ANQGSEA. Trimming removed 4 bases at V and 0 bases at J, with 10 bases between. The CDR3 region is CSVGRGDSYNEQFF. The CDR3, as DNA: TGCAGCGTTGGGCGGGGCGACTCCTACAATGAGCAGTTCTTC.

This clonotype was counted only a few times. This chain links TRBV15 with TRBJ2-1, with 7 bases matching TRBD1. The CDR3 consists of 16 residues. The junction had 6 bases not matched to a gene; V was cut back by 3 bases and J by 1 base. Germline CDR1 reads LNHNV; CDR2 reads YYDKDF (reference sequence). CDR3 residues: CATSSQDRRSYNEQFF. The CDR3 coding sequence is TGTGCCACCAGCAGCCAGGACAGGCGATCCTACAATGAGCAGTTCTTC.

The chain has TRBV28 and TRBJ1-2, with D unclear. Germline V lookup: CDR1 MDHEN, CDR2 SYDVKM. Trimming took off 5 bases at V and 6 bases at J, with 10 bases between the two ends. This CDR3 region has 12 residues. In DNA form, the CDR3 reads TGTGCCAGCAGTCCTGGTCGGGATGGCTACACCTTC. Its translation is CASSPGRDGYTF.

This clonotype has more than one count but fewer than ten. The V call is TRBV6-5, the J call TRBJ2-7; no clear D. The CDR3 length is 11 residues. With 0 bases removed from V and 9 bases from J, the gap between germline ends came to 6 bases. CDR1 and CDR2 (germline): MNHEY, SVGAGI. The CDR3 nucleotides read TGTGCCAGCAGTTACTCCGGTGTGCAGTACTTC. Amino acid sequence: CASSYSGVQYF.

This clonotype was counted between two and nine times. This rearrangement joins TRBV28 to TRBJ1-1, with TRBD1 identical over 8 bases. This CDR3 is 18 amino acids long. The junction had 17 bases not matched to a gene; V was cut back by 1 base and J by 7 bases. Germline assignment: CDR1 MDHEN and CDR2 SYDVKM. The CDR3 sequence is CASSLSTFQGAVYLEAFF. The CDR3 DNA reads TGTGCCAGCAGTTTATCTACTTTCCAGGGGGCAGTCTACCTTGAAGCTTTCTTT.

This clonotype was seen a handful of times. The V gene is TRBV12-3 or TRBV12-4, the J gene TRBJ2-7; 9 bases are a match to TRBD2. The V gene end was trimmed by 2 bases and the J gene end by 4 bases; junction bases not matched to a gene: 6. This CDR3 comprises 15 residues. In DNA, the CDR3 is TGTGCCAGCAGTTTAATGGGCGGGAGGGTATACGAGCAGTACTTC. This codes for CASSLMGGRVYEQYF.

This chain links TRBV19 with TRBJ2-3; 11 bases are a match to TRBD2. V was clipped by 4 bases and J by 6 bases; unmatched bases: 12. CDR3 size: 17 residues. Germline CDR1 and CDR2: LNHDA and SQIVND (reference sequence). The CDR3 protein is CASSNSRVAGGLDTQYF. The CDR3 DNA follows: TGTGCCAGTAGTAACTCCCGGGTAGCGGGGGGGCTCGATACGCAGTATTTT.

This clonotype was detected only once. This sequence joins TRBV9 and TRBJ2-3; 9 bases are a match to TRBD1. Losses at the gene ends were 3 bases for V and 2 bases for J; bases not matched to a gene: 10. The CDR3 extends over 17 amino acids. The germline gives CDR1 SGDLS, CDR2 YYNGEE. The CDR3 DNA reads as TGTGCCAGCAGCGGAGGGACAGGGAGAACCTCCACAGATACGCAGTATTTT. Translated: CASSGGTGRTSTDTQYF.

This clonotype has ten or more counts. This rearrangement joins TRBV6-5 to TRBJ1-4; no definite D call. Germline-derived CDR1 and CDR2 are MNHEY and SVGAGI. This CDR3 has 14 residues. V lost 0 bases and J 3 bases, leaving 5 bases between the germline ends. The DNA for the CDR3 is TGTGCCAGCAGTTACTCAGAGGCTAATGAAAAACTGTTTTTT. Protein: CASSYSEANEKLFF.

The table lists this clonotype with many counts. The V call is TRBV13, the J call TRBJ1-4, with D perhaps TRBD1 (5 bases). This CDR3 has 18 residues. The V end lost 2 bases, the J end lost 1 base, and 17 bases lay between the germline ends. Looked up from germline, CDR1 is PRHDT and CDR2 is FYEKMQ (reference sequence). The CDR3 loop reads CASSLKYSGPLTNEKLFF. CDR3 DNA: TGTGCCAGCAGCTTAAAATATTCGGGACCCCTAACTAATGAAAAACTGTTTTTT.

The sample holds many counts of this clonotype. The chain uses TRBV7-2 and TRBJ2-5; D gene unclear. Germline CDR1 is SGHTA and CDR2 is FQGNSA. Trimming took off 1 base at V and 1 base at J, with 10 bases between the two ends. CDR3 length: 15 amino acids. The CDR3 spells CASSLVAGSQETQYF. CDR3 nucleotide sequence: TGTGCCAGCAGCTTAGTGGCAGGTTCCCAAGAGACCCAGTACTTC.

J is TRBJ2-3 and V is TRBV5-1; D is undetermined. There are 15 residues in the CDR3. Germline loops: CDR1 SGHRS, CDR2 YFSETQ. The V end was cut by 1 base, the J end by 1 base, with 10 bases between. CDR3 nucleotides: TGCGCCAGCAGCTTGAAGGCGTGGGGCACAGATACGCAGTATTTT. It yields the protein CASSLKAWGTDTQYF.

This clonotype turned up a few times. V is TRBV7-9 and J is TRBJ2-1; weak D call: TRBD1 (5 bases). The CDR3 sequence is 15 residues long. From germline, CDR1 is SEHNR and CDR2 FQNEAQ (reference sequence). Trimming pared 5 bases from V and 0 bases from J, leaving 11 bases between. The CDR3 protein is CASSGRGNSYNEQFF. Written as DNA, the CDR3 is TGTGCCAGCAGCGGAAGGGGAAACTCCTACAATGAGCAGTTCTTC.

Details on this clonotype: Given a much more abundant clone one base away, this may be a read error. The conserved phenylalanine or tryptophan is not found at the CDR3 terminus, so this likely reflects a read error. The CDR3 bases are TGCGCCAGCAGCCAGGGGACAGGCACTGAAGCTTTCTTA. This codes for CASSQGTGTEAFL. This rearrangement joins TRBV4-3 to TRBJ1-1, with 8 bases that match TRBD1. The V and J ends lost 3 bases and 4 bases, in that order; junction bases with no gene match: 1. Per the germline V gene, CDR1 is LGHNA and CDR2 is YSLEER. This CDR3 has 13 residues.